These T cell receptor beta chains were read from a single sample in a study of T cells after posttransplantation cyclophosphamide. The data were produced by immunoSEQ multiplex PCR, yet TCRdb's version contains in-frame clones alone and is incomplete. Found here are approximately 5,000 clones, approximately 60% of them singletons; the top ten hold around 17%. The specimen was memory CD8+ T cells sorted from blood. The receptors originated from a woman aged 55-75 years in good health, CMV-negative, and a related stem cell transplant donor. The CDR3 runs from the conserved cysteine through the conserved F or W. The D gene is left open where the match is weak. Not every row has a clone size; where given, it reads once, few, many or a size class.

J	size	V	D	DNA	CDR3
TRBJ2-3	-	TRBV27	TRBD1	TGTGCCAGCAGTTTATCCGGGACAGGGGTTCTAGATACGCAGTATTTT	CASSLSGTGVLDTQYF
TRBJ1-2	few	TRBV14	TRBD1	TGTGCCAGCAGCCAACGGACAGGGGGCGCGAATGGCTACACCTTC	CASSQRTGGANGYTF
TRBJ1-2	-	TRBV2	-	TGTGCCAGCAGTGAGGAGCTAGGGGATAACTATGGCTACACCTTC	CASSEELGDNYGYTF
TRBJ2-1	-	TRBV11-2	-	TGTGCCAGCAGCTTAGATCGACAGGAGATAAACAATGAGCAGTTCTTC	CASSLDRQEINNEQFF
TRBJ1-5	-	TRBV5-5	TRBD1	TGTGCCAGCAGCCCGGACAGGTACAATCAGCCCCAGCATTTT	CASSPDRYNQPQHF
TRBJ2-1	-	TRBV23-1	-	TGCGCCAGCAGCCAGAAGCGGGTCTCCTACAATGAGCAGTTCTTC	CASSQKRVSYNEQFF
TRBJ1-1	-	TRBV11-1	-	TGTGCCAGCAGCTTACACGGGGGAATGACTGAAGCTTTCTTT	CASSLHGGMTEAFF
TRBJ2-1	-	TRBV4-1	TRBD1	TGCGCCAGCAGCCAAGACAGGACAGGGAGCAATGAGCAGTTCTTC	CASSQDRTGSNEQFF
TRBJ2-1	few	TRBV10-3	TRBD1	TGTGCCATCACCGGAGGACAGGCTAACAATGAGCAGTTCTTC	CAITGGQANNEQFF
TRBJ1-5	few	TRBV6-1	-	TGTGCCAGCAGTGAAAAGGGGTACAATCAGCCCCAGCATTTT	CASSEKGYNQPQHF
TRBJ1-1	-	TRBV7-9	-	TGTGCCAGCAGCCCCGGACAGCTTGAAGCTTTCTTT	CASSPGQLEAFF
TRBJ1-1	-	TRBV28	TRBD1	TGTGCCAGCAGAGGACAGGGTTTCACTGAAGCTTTCTTT	CASRGQGFTEAFF
TRBJ1-1	few	TRBV30	-	TGTGCCTGGAGTGTATGGGGGGGCACTGAAGCTTTCTTT	CAWSVWGGTEAFF
TRBJ1-1	medium-sized	TRBV9	-	TGTGCCAGCAGCGTCGGTCGTTACACTGAAGCTTTCTTT	CASSVGRYTEAFF
TRBJ2-7	once	TRBV7-9	-	TGTGCCAGCAGCTCTGGACTCGGGTCCTCCTACGAGCAGTACTTC	CASSSGLGSSYEQYF
TRBJ2-2	-	TRBV29-1	TRBD2	TGCAGCGTTGGAGCGGGAGCGGGCACCGGGGAGCTGTTTTTT	CSVGAGAGTGELFF
TRBJ1-2	-	TRBV30	-	TGTGCCTACGGGGAATACTATGGCTACACCTTC	CAYGEYYGYTF
TRBJ1-6	few	TRBV21-1	-	TGTGCCAGCAGCAAAGAGGAGGGCTGTAATTCACCCCTCCACTTT	CASSKEEGCNSPLHF
TRBJ2-2	-	TRBV6-4	TRBD2	TGTGCCAGCAGTAGCGGGAAGGAGGTCGGGGAGCTGTTTTTT	CASSSGKEVGELFF
TRBJ2-7	few	TRBV5-6	TRBD2	TGTGCCAGCAGCTTGGGCGGGGGGGACGAGCAGTACTTC	CASSLGGGDEQYF
TRBJ2-7	-	TRBV7-2	TRBD2	TGTGCCAGCAGCCTTATTGGACTAGCGAGCTACGAGCAGTACTTC	CASSLIGLASYEQYF
TRBJ2-7	-	TRBV10-3	TRBD1	TGTGCCATCAGTCCCGGGACAGGGAGGCAGTACTTC	CAISPGTGRQYF
TRBJ2-5	-	TRBV7-9	-	TGTGCCAGCAGCCAGGGACTCCCCGTTAGGGAGACCCAGTACTTC	CASSQGLPVRETQYF
TRBJ1-1	hyperexpanded	TRBV10-3	-	TGTGCCATCAGTGCGGCGGGGTCGGACACTGAAGCTTTCTTT	CAISAAGSDTEAFF
TRBJ2-7	medium-sized	TRBV28	-	TGTGCCAGCAGTCCGAGGCCAGGGACCTACGAGCAGTACTTC	CASSPRPGTYEQYF
TRBJ1-6	-	TRBV28	TRBD1	TGTGCCAGCAGTTTTAGGGGACAGGGAAATTCACCCCTCCACTTT	CASSFRGQGNSPLHF
TRBJ2-7	few	TRBV18	-	TGTGCCAGCTCAGGGACAACCTACGAGCAGTACTTC	CASSGTTYEQYF
TRBJ2-7	-	TRBV27	TRBD1	TGTGCCAGCAGTTTGGTGGTCAGGACAGGGGTACACGAGCAGTACTTC	CASSLVVRTGVHEQYF
TRBJ2-7	-	TRBV7-9	-	TGTGCCAGCAGCTCCGTTCTAGCGCTCCGTGGTGAGCAGTACTTC	CASSSVLALRGEQYF
TRBJ2-1	-	TRBV10-1	TRBD2	TGCGCCAGCAGTAGGACTAGCGGCTACAATGAGCAGTTCTTC	CASSRTSGYNEQFF
TRBJ1-3	-	TRBV5-4	-	TGTGCCAGCAGCTTGGGGCCGAGGACTGGAAACACCATATATTTT	CASSLGPRTGNTIYF
TRBJ2-5	-	TRBV15	-	TGTGCCACCAGCAGAGATCAGGCAGGGGCGTACCAAGAGACCCAGTACTTC	CATSRDQAGAYQETQYF
TRBJ1-2	-	TRBV7-8	-	TGTGCCAGCAGCTTACCGATCACAGCTAACTATGGCTACACCTTC	CASSLPITANYGYTF
TRBJ2-1	-	TRBV9	TRBD2	TGTGCCAGCAGCGTAGAACTAGCGGGTGGCTCCTACAATGAGCAGTTCTTC	CASSVELAGGSYNEQFF
TRBJ1-3	-	TRBV11-2	-	TGTGCCAGCAGCTCCTTCAGTGGAAACACCATATATTTT	CASSSFSGNTIYF
TRBJ2-7	-	TRBV28	TRBD2	TGTGCCAGCAGTCAACGGGAGGCCTACGAGCAGTACTTC	CASSQREAYEQYF
TRBJ2-3	-	TRBV7-3	-	TGTGCCAGCAGCTTAACCGGGAGTGGTATAGATACGCAGTATTTT	CASSLTGSGIDTQYF
TRBJ2-3	-	TRBV7-3	-	TGTGCCAGCAGCCCACGACTAGGGTGGGATACGCAGTATTTT	CASSPRLGWDTQYF
TRBJ2-7	-	TRBV28	TRBD2	TGTGTCAGCAGTCCTTACCTAGCGGGACCCTACGAGCAGTACTTC	CVSSPYLAGPYEQYF
TRBJ2-1	-	TRBV9	TRBD2	TGTGCCAGCAGCCCCCAGGGAGCGGGGGGCTCCAATGAGCAGTTCTTC	CASSPQGAGGSNEQFF
TRBJ1-5	few	TRBV4-1	-	TGCGCCAGCAGCTCGACTCTCAATCAGCCCCAGCATTTT	CASSSTLNQPQHF
TRBJ2-7	-	TRBV19	TRBD2	TGTGCCAGTAGTCTCGGGGGGGCCGGGTACGAGCAGTACTTC	CASSLGGAGYEQYF
TRBJ2-2	-	TRBV19	TRBD2	TGTGCCAGTAGTTCCGCTAGCGGGTTGATCGGGGAGCTGTTTTTT	CASSSASGLIGELFF
TRBJ2-3	few	TRBV4-1	TRBD1	TGCGCCAGCAGCCAAGCAGGGGGCGCAGGGGATACGCAGTATTTT	CASSQAGGAGDTQYF
TRBJ1-2	-	TRBV6-6	-	TGTGCCAGCAGTTACTCGGTGGGGGGGGCCTATGGCTACACCTTC	CASSYSVGGAYGYTF
TRBJ1-5	-	TRBV5-6	-	TGTGCCAGCAGCTCATGGCCGGGGAGCAATCAGCCCCAGCATTTT	CASSSWPGSNQPQHF
TRBJ2-1	large	TRBV7-9	-	TGTGCCAGCAGCCCCCCGGGTCGCAATGAGCAGTTCTTC	CASSPPGRNEQFF
TRBJ1-4	-	TRBV5-4	-	TGTGCCAGCAGCTGGCGGACTGCCCATGGCGGGATTTTT	CASSWRTAHGGIF
TRBJ1-2	few	TRBV7-8	TRBD1	TGTGCCAGCACCCCGAGGGGGGGACAGGATGGCTACACCTTC	CASTPRGGQDGYTF
TRBJ2-7	-	TRBV27	TRBD2	TGTGCCAGCAGTTCCTACCTAGCGGGAGGCGAGCAGTACTTC	CASSSYLAGGEQYF
TRBJ2-1	-	TRBV7-9	-	TGTGCCAGCAGCTTCGAGACAGTGTGGGATGAGCAGTTCTTC	CASSFETVWDEQFF
TRBJ2-7	-	TRBV19	-	TGTGCCAGTAGTATAATCGGGAGCTCCTACGAGCAGTACTTC	CASSIIGSSYEQYF
TRBJ1-5	-	TRBV4-1	TRBD1	TGCGCCAGCAGTTCGGGACAGGGGTTTCAGCCCCAGCATTTT	CASSSGQGFQPQHF
TRBJ2-1	-	TRBV10-3	-	TGTGCCATCAGTGAGGCGTACAATGAGCAGTTCTTC	CAISEAYNEQFF
TRBJ1-1	few	TRBV19	TRBD1	TGTGCCAGTAGTATAGACAGACAGGGATGGACTGAAGCTTTCTTT	CASSIDRQGWTEAFF
TRBJ2-1	medium-sized	TRBV6-5	-	TGTGCCAGCAGTTACACCAGGTACAATGAGCAGTTCTTC	CASSYTRYNEQFF
TRBJ2-3	once	TRBV10-1	-	TGCGCCAGCAGCGCGACCGGGATATACTTCACAGATACGCAGTATTTT	CASSATGIYFTDTQYF
TRBJ2-7	once	TRBV7-2	TRBD1	TGTGCCAGCAGCCCTCGGGACAGCCCCATTCCCTACGAGCAGTACTTC	CASSPRDSPIPYEQYF
TRBJ1-1	few	TRBV28	-	TGTGCCAGCAGTGGCTACGGGAGTACGAACACTGAAGCTTTCTTT	CASSGYGSTNTEAFF
TRBJ1-1	-	TRBV4-2	TRBD1	TGTGCCAGCAGCCAAGAAGGACAGGCGGTTGAAGCTTTCTTT	CASSQEGQAVEAFF